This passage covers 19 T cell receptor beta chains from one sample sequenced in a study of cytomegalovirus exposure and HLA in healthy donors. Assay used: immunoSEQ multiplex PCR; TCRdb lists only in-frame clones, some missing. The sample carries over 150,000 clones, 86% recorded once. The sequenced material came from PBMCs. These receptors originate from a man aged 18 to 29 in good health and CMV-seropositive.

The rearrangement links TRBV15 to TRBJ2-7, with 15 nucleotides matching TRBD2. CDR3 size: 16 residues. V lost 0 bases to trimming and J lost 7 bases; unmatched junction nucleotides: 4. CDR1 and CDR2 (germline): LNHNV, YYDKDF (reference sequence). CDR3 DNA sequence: TGTGCCACCAGCAGAGAGGGGACTAGCGGGGGGAGAGAGCAGTACTTC. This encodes CATSREGTSGGREQYF.

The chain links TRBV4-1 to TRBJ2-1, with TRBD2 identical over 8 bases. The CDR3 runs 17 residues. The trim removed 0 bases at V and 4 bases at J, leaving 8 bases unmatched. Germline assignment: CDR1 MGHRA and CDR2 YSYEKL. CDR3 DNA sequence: TGCGCCAGCAGCCAAGATCAGCGGGGGTTCCCTTACAATGAGCAGTTCTTC. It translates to CASSQDQRGFPYNEQFF.

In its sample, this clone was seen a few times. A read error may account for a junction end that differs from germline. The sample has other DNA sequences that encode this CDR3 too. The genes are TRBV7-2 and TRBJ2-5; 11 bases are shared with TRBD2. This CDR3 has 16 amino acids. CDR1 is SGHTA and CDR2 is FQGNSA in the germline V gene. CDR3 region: CASSLAGTSGQETQYF. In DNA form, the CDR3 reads TGTGCCAGCAGCCTAGCCGGGACTAGCGGACAAGAGACCCAGTACTTC.

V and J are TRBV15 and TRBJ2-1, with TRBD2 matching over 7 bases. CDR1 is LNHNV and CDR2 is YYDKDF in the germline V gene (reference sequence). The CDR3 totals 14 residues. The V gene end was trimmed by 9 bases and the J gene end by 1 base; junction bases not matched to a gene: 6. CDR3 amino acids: CATAGVGSYNEQFF. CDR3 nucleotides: TGTGCCACGGCGGGGGTAGGGTCCTACAATGAGCAGTTCTTC.

The CDR3 coding sequence is TGTGCCAGCAGCTTCTCCGGGACAGGGGTTGAAAAACTGTTTTTT. It codes for CASSFSGTGVEKLFF. The rearrangement uses TRBV7-9 and TRBJ1-4; TRBD1 matches 10 bases. This CDR3 has 15 residues. CDR1 SEHNR and CDR2 FQNEAQ come from the germline V gene (reference sequence). V was pared by 3 bases and J by 7 bases, with 5 bases of the junction left unmatched.

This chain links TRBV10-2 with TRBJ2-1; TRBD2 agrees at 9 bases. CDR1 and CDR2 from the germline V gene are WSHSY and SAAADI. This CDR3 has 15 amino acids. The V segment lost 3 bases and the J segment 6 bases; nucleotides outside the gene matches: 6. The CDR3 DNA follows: TGCGCCAGCAGTGATTTAGCGGGAGTTGGCAATGAGCAGTTCTTC. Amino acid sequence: CASSDLAGVGNEQFF.

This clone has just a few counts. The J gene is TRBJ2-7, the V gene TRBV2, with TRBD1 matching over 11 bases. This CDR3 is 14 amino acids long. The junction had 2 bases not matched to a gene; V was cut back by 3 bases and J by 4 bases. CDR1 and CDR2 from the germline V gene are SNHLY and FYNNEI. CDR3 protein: CASSEDRGPYEQYF. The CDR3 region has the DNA TGTGCCAGCAGTGAGGACAGGGGGCCTTACGAGCAGTACTTC.

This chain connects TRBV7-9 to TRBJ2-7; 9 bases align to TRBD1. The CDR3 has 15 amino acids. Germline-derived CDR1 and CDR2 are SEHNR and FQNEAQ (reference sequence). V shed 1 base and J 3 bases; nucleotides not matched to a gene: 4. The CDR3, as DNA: TGTGCCAGCAGCTTAGGTGGGACAGGGTACTACGAGCAGTACTTC. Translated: CASSLGGTGYYEQYF.

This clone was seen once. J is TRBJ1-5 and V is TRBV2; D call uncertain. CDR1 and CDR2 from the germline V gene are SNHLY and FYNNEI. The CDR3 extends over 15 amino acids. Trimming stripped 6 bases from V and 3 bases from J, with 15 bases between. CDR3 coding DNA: TGTGCCAGCAGACGAAGACAACCATCCAATCAGCCCCAGCATTTT. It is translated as CASRRRQPSNQPQHF.

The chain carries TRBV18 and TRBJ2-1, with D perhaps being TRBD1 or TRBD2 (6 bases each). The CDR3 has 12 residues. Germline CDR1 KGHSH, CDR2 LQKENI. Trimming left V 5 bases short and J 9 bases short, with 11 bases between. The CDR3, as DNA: TGTGCCAGCTCAGCACAGGGAGGTGAGCAGTTCTTC. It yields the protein CASSAQGGEQFF.

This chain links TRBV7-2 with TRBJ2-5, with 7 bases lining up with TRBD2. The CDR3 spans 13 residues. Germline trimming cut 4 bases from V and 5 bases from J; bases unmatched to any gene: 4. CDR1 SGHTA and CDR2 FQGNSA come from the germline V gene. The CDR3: CASSSAGGETQYF. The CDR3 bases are TGTGCCAGCAGCTCCGCCGGGGGGGAGACCCAGTACTTC.

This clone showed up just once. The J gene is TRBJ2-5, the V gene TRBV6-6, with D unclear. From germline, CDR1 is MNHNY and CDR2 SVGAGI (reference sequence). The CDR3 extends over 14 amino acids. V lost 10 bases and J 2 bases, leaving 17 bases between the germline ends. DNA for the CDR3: TGTGCCACCCTGAGGTCGGTGCAACAAGAGACCCAGTACTTC. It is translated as CATLRSVQQETQYF.

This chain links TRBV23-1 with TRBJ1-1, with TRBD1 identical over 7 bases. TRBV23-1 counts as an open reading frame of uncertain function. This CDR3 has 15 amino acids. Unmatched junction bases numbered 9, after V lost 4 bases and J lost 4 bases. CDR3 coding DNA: TGCGCCAGCAGTCGTTTTCAGGCAGGGGGCACTGAAGCTTTCTTT. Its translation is CASSRFQAGGTEAFF.

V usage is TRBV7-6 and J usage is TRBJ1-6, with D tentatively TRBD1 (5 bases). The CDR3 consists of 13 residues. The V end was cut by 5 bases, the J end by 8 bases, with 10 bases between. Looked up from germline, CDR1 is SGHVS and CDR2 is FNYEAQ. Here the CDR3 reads CASSIDSDSPLHF. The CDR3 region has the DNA TGTGCCAGCAGCATCGACAGCGATTCACCCCTCCACTTT. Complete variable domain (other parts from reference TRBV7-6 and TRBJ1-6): GAGVSQSPRYKVTKRGQDVALRCDPISGHVSLYWYRQALGQGPEFLTYFNYEAQQDKSGLPNDRFSAERPEGSISTLTIQRTEQRDSAMYRCASSIDSDSPLHFGNGTRLTVT.

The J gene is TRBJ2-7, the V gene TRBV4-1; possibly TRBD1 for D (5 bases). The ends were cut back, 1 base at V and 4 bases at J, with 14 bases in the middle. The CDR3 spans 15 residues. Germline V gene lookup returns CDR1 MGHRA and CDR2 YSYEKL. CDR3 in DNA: TGCGCCAGCAGCCAAGGCAGGGCCGAACCTTACGAGCAGTACTTC. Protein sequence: CASSQGRAEPYEQYF.

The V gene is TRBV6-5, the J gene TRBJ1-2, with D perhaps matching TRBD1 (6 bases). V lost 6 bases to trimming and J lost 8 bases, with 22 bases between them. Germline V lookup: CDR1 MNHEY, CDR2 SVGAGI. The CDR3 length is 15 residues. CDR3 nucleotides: TGTGCCAGCAGACCTACCGGAGGTAGGGGGATCGGCTACACCTTC. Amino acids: CASRPTGGRGIGYTF.

CDR3 nucleotide sequence: TGTGCCAGCAGCCCGGGTGAGGGAAATAATCAGCCCCAGCATTTT. Its protein product is CASSPGEGNNQPQHF. The chain employs TRBV7-9 and TRBJ1-5; D remains ambiguous. Germline CDR1 SEHNR, CDR2 FQNEAQ (reference sequence). The CDR3 has 15 residues. V dropped 5 bases and J dropped 4 bases, with 15 bases sitting between them.

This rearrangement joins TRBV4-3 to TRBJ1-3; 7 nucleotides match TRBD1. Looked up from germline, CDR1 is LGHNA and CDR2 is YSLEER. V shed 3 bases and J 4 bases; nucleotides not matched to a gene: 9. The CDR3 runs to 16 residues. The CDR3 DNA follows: TGCGCCAGCAGCCAGGACACGACAGGGTCAGGAAACACCATATATTTT. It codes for CASSQDTTGSGNTIYF.

The CDR3 region is CASSSRQQSYGYTF. The DNA of the CDR3 is TGCGCCAGCAGCTCTAGACAGCAGAGTTATGGCTACACCTTC. This chain connects TRBV4-3 to TRBJ1-2, with D possibly being TRBD1 (5 bases). Trimming shortened V by 5 bases and J by 5 bases, and 15 bases separated the two germline ends. The CDR3 consists of 14 residues. Germline values: CDR1 LGHNA, CDR2 YSLEER.